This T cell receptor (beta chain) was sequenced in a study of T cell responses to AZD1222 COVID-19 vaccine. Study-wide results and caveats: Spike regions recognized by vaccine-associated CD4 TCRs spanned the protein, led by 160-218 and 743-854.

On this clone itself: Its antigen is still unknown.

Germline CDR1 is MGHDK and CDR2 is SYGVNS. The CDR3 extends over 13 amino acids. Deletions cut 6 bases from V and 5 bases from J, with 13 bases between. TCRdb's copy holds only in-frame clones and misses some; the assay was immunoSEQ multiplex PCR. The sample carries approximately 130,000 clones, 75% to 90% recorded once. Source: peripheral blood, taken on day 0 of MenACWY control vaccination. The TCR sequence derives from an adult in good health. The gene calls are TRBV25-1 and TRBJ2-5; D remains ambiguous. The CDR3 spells CASSRQVSETQYF. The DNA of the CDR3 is TGTGCCAGCAGCCGCCAGGTCAGTGAGACCCAGTACTTC.